This note documents a single TCR beta chain sequence. These data belong to a study of response to subunit inactivated influenza vaccine. TCRdb passed the RT-PCR reads through MiXCR, listing each CDR3 protein once. The sample yields hundreds of thousands of distinct CDR3 sequences, roughly 11% seen once. This CDR3 comprises 15 residues. The V segment lost 5 bases and the J segment 7 bases; nucleotides outside the gene matches: 13. Germline V gene sequence: CDR1 SEHNR, CDR2 FQNEAQ (reference sequence). The source is a middle-aged man who received an inactivated influenza vaccine. The chain carries TRBV7-9 and TRBJ2-7, with TRBD1 matching over 8 bases. Sequencing used PBMCs from blood, obtained about 6 weeks after vaccination. This CDR3 is CASSADRVGAWEQYF. CDR3 bases: TGTGCCAGCAGCGCGGACAGGGTGGGCGCTTGGGAGCAGTACTTC.